Listed below are T cell receptor beta chains from one sample, sequenced in a study of T cells after yellow fever vaccination. A single record per CDR3 protein comes from TCRdb applying MiXCR to the 5' RACE reads. The profile covers about 160,000 distinct CDR3 sequences, with about 7% appearing a single time and approximately 2.4% taken by the ten largest. The source was CD4+ T cells sorted from PBMCs, collected around 5 days after the first yellow fever vaccination. The receptors shown here come from a man younger than 30 who received the YFV17D yellow fever vaccine. Both conserved end residues are part of each CDR3. The order of the fields is clone size, D gene, J gene, V gene, CDR3 protein, CDR3 DNA. The D gene is left open where the match is weak. Clone size is shown for a subset of rows, as once, few, many or a class of expanded clone.

many | . | TRBJ2-1 | TRBV4-2 | CASSRTGEYNEQFF | TGTGCCAGCAGCCGAACCGGGGAATACAATGAGCAGTTCTTC
many | . | TRBJ2-2 | TRBV10-3 | CAIRTAGGGTGELFF | TGTGCCATCCGGACGGCAGGGGGAGGGACCGGGGAGCTGTTTTTT
many | TRBD1 | TRBJ1-2 | TRBV7-8 | CASSLGQTNYGYTF | TGTGCCAGCAGCTTGGGACAGACTAACTATGGCTACACCTTC
many | . | TRBJ2-1 | TRBV5-1 | CASSSQTLYNEQFF | TGCGCCAGCAGTTCACAGACGTTATACAATGAGCAGTTCTTC
. | . | TRBJ1-5 | TRBV7-2 | CASSPRVGANQPQHF | TGTGCCAGCAGCCCGAGAGTTGGGGCCAATCAGCCCCAGCATTTT
. | . | TRBJ1-6 | TRBV1 | CTSSQESWDKLSLRWSPLHF | TGCACCAGCAGCCAAGAATCGTGGGACAAGCTCTCTCTAAGGTGGTCACCCCTCCACTTT
few | . | TRBJ2-1 | TRBV5-4 | CASSQGGTYNEQFF | TGTGCCAGCAGCCAGGGGGGCACCTACAATGAGCAGTTCTTC
. | . | TRBJ2-1 | TRBV7-3 | CASSAGSLNEQFF | TGTGCCAGCAGCGCCGGAAGCCTCAATGAGCAGTTCTTC
many | . | TRBJ2-4 | TRBV20-1 | CSASQLAKNIQYF | TGCAGTGCTAGTCAGTTAGCCAAAAACATTCAGTACTTC
few | . | TRBJ1-5 | TRBV2 | CASSDKGRDQPQHF | TGTGCCAGCAGTGACAAGGGTCGGGATCAGCCCCAGCATTTT
. | . | TRBJ2-1 | TRBV3-1 | CASSLQGEQFF | TGTGCCAGCAGCCTTCAGGGTGAGCAGTTCTTC
. | . | TRBJ2-3 | TRBV6-1 | CASSPEWATDTQYF | TGTGCCAGCAGTCCTGAATGGGCCACAGATACGCAGTATTTT
. | TRBD2 | TRBJ2-1 | TRBV7-2 | CASSHSGGVNEQFF | TGTGCCAGCAGTCATAGCGGGGGGGTCAATGAGCAGTTCTTC